The source of this TCR beta chain is a study of post-analysis software for immune sequencing data. General study findings and limits: Five or six TRBV segments were more frequent in patients than controls; TRBV5-6, TRBV5-1 and TRBV20-1 belonged to this group.

TCR beta cDNA libraries included unique molecular identifiers. MiXCR was run by TCRdb on the PCR reads, yielding one entry per CDR3 protein. The sample lists about 680,000 distinct CDR3 sequences, 55% to 60% occurring once. To note about this clonotype: What it recognizes is unknown.

CDR1 is SGHTA and CDR2 is FQGNSA in the germline V gene. CDR3 length equals 16 residues. The sample comprised blood. V is TRBV7-2 and J is TRBJ2-7, with TRBD1 matching over 11 bases. The DNA end is more similar to TRBJ2-5, so the J call may be wrong. The source is a girl aged 2-15 years with multiple sclerosis. The CDR3 nucleotides are TGTGCCAGCAGCTTAGTTGCGGGGACAGGGGGGAAGACCCAGTACTTC. This sequence encodes CASSLVAGTGGKTQYF.